This T cell receptor beta chain was profiled in a study of vaccination effects on CD4 cells after COVID-19 (dated by TCRdb to 2021 to 2024). Study-level background: Each participant got two doses of an mRNA SARS-CoV-2 vaccine, either BNT162b2 or mRNA-1273. SARS-CoV-2 spike-specific CD4+ TCR repertoires were compared before and after mRNA vaccination in COVID-19 convalescent patients and in infection-naive vaccine recipients. Cultures from other donors in the study were sequenced with the Oncomine TCR Beta short-read assay on an Illumina iSeq 100. The full study included over 8 COVID-19 convalescent patients and a few SARS-CoV-2-naive healthy vaccine recipients.

In the ViraFEST assay, PBMC were stimulated with viral peptide pools, and TCR sequencing was then used to find antigen-specific CD4+ T cell clonotypes based on their expansion. After less than 13 days of culture, CD4+ T cells were isolated with the EasySep CD4+ T cell isolation kit. Healthy vaccine recipients had no prior SARS-CoV-2 infection, confirmed by negative nucleocapsid antibodies before and after vaccination. Roughly 2.1 million PBMC per well were cultured in IMDM with roughly 5% human AB serum, 7.5 to 10 IU/ml IL-2 and gentamicin, plus 10 ug/ml peptides. On days 3 and 7, half of the culture medium was replaced with fresh IL-2-containing medium. Unless noted otherwise, every peptide stimulation condition was grown in triplicate wells. PBMC were separated from whole blood using Ficoll-Paque Plus gradient centrifugation and were then either cryopreserved at -140C or used fresh. The spike proteins of SARS-CoV-2 and of the common cold coronaviruses HCoV-NL63, HCoV-OC43 and HCoV-229E were spanned by overlapping peptide pools. The QIAamp micro DNA kit was used to extract genomic DNA from the cultured CD4+ T cells.

For this clone: The clone's antigen remains unknown. No base quality information exists; no much larger clone differs at one position. The sample has other DNA sequences that encode this CDR3 too.

Study-wide findings and limitations: At late post-vaccination timepoints, both infection-induced and vaccine-induced clones showed marked clonal contraction, consistent with waning T cell responses. In healthy vaccine recipients, vaccine-induced clones were almost all SARS-CoV-2 mono-reactive, with only 1 of 255 cross-reactive with common cold coronaviruses. The study was limited by a small number of convalescent patients, and early post-infection timepoints were lacking.

V is clipped by 6 bases and J by 2 bases, and the sequence between their germline boundaries is 10 bases long. The CDR3 measures 13 amino acids from cysteine to phenylalanine. Only CDR3 DNA remains: 39 bases, in frame from the first base. Libraries were made using the immunoSEQ multiplex PCR assay. TCR beta CDR3 sequencing was performed on DNA from the cultured, isolated CD4+ T cells. Turning to the authors' computational methods: Non-productive TCR sequences were removed, reads were trimmed to the CDR3 region, and CDR3s of at least 7 amino acids were retained. The MANAFEST web app was used to pick out antigen-specific clonotypes by comparing their expansion in peptide wells with that in reference cultures. For clones to be considered positive, expansion at FDR<0.05 versus reference and all other wells, an odds ratio above 5, and a frequency above 0.1% in two replicate wells were required. Cross-reactive clonotypes were defined as significantly expanded in SARS-CoV-2 spike wells and in at least one common cold coronavirus spike condition. Levenshtein distance calculated with the stringdist R package was used to assess CDR3 similarity, and unrooted trees were constructed with ape in R 3.6.1. Entries here come from immuneACCESS through TCRdb and include only in-frame sequences with V and J called. Some clones fail to appear in such tables; in the studies checked, an unresolved V gene covers under half of the shortfall, and the cause of the remainder is unknown. The V and J calls and clone size come from that table; D and trimming were worked out from the DNA. Counted in this sample were approximately 54,000 clones; roughly 80% of them appeared once. 2.4% of the sample belongs to the ten largest clones.

The chain is assembled from TRBV12-3 or TRBV12-4 and TRBJ1-2; a weak D assignment points to TRBD1 (5 bases agree). This material consisted of CD4+ T cells from PBMCs cultured with HCoV-229E spike peptides, taken before COVID-19 vaccination. The label giving this sample's cell subset or site can be read as: HCoV-229E spike overlapping peptide pool stimulation. This TCR came from a human donor who received a COVID-19 vaccine. The DNA reads TGTGCCAGCAGCCCTGACAGAAACTATGGCTACACCTTC. Its translation is CASSPDRNYGYTF.